These T cell receptor beta chains were read from a single sample in a study of cytotoxic CD8 clonotypes in ibrutinib-treated CLL. Profiling relied on immunoSEQ multiplex PCR, and the TCRdb table lists in-frame clones only, not all of them. Among 150,000 to 250,000 clones listed, around 70% were seen once. Sequences were derived from PBMCs, sampled after 24 months of ibrutinib treatment. All receptors come from a human donor with chronic lymphocytic leukemia. Each CDR3 is given with its conserved first and last residue. A D gene is named only where the DNA matches it firmly. Rows give clone size only sometimes, using once, few, many, or a class for an expanded clone.

CDR3aa,CDR3nt,abundance,d_gene,v_gene,j_gene
CASSLITGVTGELFF,TGTGCCAGCAGCTTAATCACAGGGGTTACCGGGGAGCTGTTTTTT,NA,TRBD1,TRBV7-8,TRBJ2-2
CASSSLAGVEQFF,TGTGCCAGCAGTTCGTTAGCGGGAGTCGAGCAGTTCTTC,few,TRBD2,TRBV27,TRBJ2-1
CASSQSGTGTYEQYF,TGCGCCAGCAGCCAATCTGGGACAGGGACTTACGAGCAGTACTTC,NA,TRBD1,TRBV4-3,TRBJ2-7
CASSPSGLAKNIQYF,TGTGCCAGCAGCCCCTCTGGACTAGCCAAAAACATTCAGTACTTC,few,NA,TRBV7-2,TRBJ2-4
CAWSAGNYGYTF,TGTGCCTGGAGTGCGGGAAACTATGGCTACACCTTC,NA,NA,TRBV30,TRBJ1-2
CASSQEGGVTDTQYF,TGCGCCAGCAGCCAAGAGGGGGGGGTCACAGATACGCAGTATTTT,NA,TRBD2,TRBV4-3,TRBJ2-3
CASSYETGNYEQYF,TGTGCCAGCAGTTACGAGACAGGAAACTACGAGCAGTACTTC,NA,NA,TRBV6-5,TRBJ2-7
CASSPPSGRAYEQFF,TGCGCCAGCAGCCCCCCTAGCGGGAGGGCCTATGAGCAGTTCTTC,few,TRBD2,TRBV4-1,TRBJ2-1
CASGTTANYGYTF,TGTGCCAGCGGGACTACCGCTAACTATGGCTACACCTTC,NA,NA,TRBV6-1,TRBJ1-2
CASSQARVGVQYF,TGCGCCAGCAGCCAAGCCCGAGTAGGCGTTCAGTACTTC,NA,NA,TRBV4-1,TRBJ2-4
CATSFRTGTDTQYF,TGTGCCACCAGCTTTCGGACGGGCACAGATACGCAGTATTTT,NA,NA,TRBV15,TRBJ2-3
CATSRNRENYGYTF,TGTGCCACCAGCAGAAACAGGGAAAACTATGGCTACACCTTC,NA,NA,TRBV15,TRBJ1-2
CASSQDLWDSFVAEAFF,TGTGCCAGCAGCCAAGATTTATGGGACAGCTTCGTCGCTGAAGCTTTCTTT,NA,TRBD1,TRBV4-2,TRBJ1-1
CASSMLSGGGYEQFF,TGTGCCAGTAGTATGCTCTCGGGGGGTGGCTATGAGCAGTTCTTC,NA,TRBD2,TRBV19,TRBJ2-1
CAWSVFTTDTQYF,TGTGCCTGGAGTGTATTTACCACAGATACGCAGTATTTT,NA,NA,TRBV30,TRBJ2-3
CASSLGSGQETQYF,TGTGCCAGCAGTCTGGGTAGCGGACAAGAGACCCAGTACTTC,NA,NA,TRBV28,TRBJ2-5
CASAERFEGLLDTQYF,TGTGCCAGCGCCGAGCGATTTGAGGGCCTTCTGGATACGCAGTATTTT,NA,NA,TRBV25-1,TRBJ2-3
CSVYRTGGAFF,TGCAGCGTTTATAGGACGGGCGGAGCTTTCTTT,NA,NA,TRBV29-1,TRBJ1-1
CASSTNTNEQFF,TGTGCCAGCAGTACCAATACAAACGAGCAGTTCTTC,NA,NA,TRBV27,TRBJ2-1
CASSPKHPFLPGPGGYTF,TGTGCCAGCAGCCCAAAACACCCCTTTCTACCGGGACCTGGGGGCTACACCTTC,NA,NA,TRBV7-9,TRBJ1-2
CASSLLVGETDTQYF,TGTGCCAGCAGTTTATTGGTGGGAGAGACAGATACGCAGTATTTT,NA,NA,TRBV28,TRBJ2-3
CASSEPGQEQYF,TGTGCCAGCAGTGAACCGGGACAGGAGCAGTACTTC,NA,TRBD1,TRBV6-1,TRBJ2-7
CAISESWLPGNDQPQHF,TGTGCCATCAGTGAGTCGTGGTTGCCAGGGAACGATCAGCCCCAGCATTTT,NA,NA,TRBV10-3,TRBJ1-5
CASSFRGRYYGYTF,TGTGCCAGCAGTTTCAGGGGGCGCTACTATGGCTACACCTTC,NA,TRBD1,TRBV28,TRBJ1-2
CASSWAREGNTIYF,TGTGCCAGCAGCTGGGCGAGGGAAGGAAACACCATATATTTT,once,NA,TRBV5-5,TRBJ1-3
CASSLVRVSGYTF,TGTGCCAGCAGCTTAGTCAGGGTGAGCGGCTACACCTTC,NA,NA,TRBV11-2,TRBJ1-2
CASSRGFATNEKLFF,TGTGCCAGCAGTAGGGGGTTTGCAACTAATGAAAAACTGTTTTTT,NA,NA,TRBV25-1,TRBJ1-4
CASSNPLTSGEQYF,TGTGCCAGCAGTAATCCCCTCACCTCTGGTGAGCAGTACTTC,NA,NA,TRBV2,TRBJ2-7
CASSLGSDRYEQYF,TGTGCCAGCAGCTTAGGGTCGGACAGGTACGAGCAGTACTTC,NA,TRBD1,TRBV7-2,TRBJ2-7
CASSFPKGLFTQETQYF,TGTGCCAGCAGCTTTCCGAAGGGGCTTTTCACACAAGAGACCCAGTACTTC,once,NA,TRBV5-6,TRBJ2-5
CASTGTGDTEAFF,TGCGCCAGCACCGGGACAGGGGACACTGAAGCTTTCTTT,NA,TRBD1,TRBV10-2,TRBJ1-1
CASSQDKGLVSEQYF,TGCGCCAGCAGCCAAGATAAGGGCTTGGTGAGCGAGCAGTACTTC,NA,NA,TRBV4-1,TRBJ2-7
CASSHRTSGSIVSYNEQFF,TGCGCCAGCAGCCATCGAACTAGCGGGAGCATTGTCTCCTACAATGAGCAGTTCTTC,NA,TRBD2,TRBV5-1,TRBJ2-1
CASSVGAGLQPQHF,TGTGCCAGCAGCGTAGGGGCAGGGCTCCAGCCCCAGCATTTT,NA,NA,TRBV9,TRBJ1-5
CASSAGTGVHFVPKAFF,TGTGCCAGTAGTGCTGGGACAGGGGTTCACTTTGTTCCCAAAGCTTTCTTT,NA,TRBD1,TRBV19,TRBJ1-1
CASSEISGRTGELFF,TGTGCCAGCAGTGAGATTAGCGGGAGGACCGGGGAGCTGTTTTTT,NA,TRBD2,TRBV25-1,TRBJ2-2
CASSEGGAEQPQHF,TGTGCCAGCAGTGAAGGGGGCGCGGAGCAGCCCCAGCATTTT,NA,NA,TRBV6-1,TRBJ1-5
CASSDYVGTSGYEQYF,TGTGCCAGCAGTGATTATGTAGGGACTAGCGGCTACGAGCAGTACTTC,NA,TRBD2,TRBV2,TRBJ2-7
CASSYSSGRAGDTQYF,TGTGCCAGCAGTTACTCGAGCGGGAGGGCCGGAGATACGCAGTATTTT,NA,TRBD2,TRBV6-5,TRBJ2-3
CASSFEGKQYF,TGTGCCAGCAGCTTTGAAGGCAAGCAGTACTTC,NA,NA,TRBV11-3,TRBJ2-7
CASSQGWGNTEAFF,TGTGCCAGCAGTCAAGGCTGGGGGAACACTGAAGCTTTCTTT,NA,NA,TRBV6-6,TRBJ1-1
CASMRSGQSGYEQYF,TGTGCCAGCATGAGATCAGGGCAGAGCGGGTACGAGCAGTACTTC,NA,NA,TRBV6-1,TRBJ2-7
CASSLGSGRAASYNEQFF,TGTGCCAGCAGCTTAGGTAGCGGGAGGGCTGCCTCCTACAATGAGCAGTTCTTC,NA,TRBD2,TRBV5-6,TRBJ2-1
CASSLALGSGQETQYF,TGTGCCAGCAGCTTAGCTTTGGGGTCAGGACAAGAGACCCAGTACTTC,once,NA,TRBV7-9,TRBJ2-5
CASAGTTYSEQFF,TGTGCCAGCGCCGGGACTACGTACAGTGAGCAGTTCTTC,NA,TRBD2,TRBV27,TRBJ2-1
CASSSRTSGTDTQYF,TGTGCCAGCAGTTCTAGGACTAGCGGCACAGATACGCAGTATTTT,NA,TRBD2,TRBV27,TRBJ2-3
CATSLSGIRSGELFF,TGTGCCACCAGTCTTAGCGGGATTAGGTCCGGGGAGCTGTTTTTT,NA,TRBD2,TRBV15,TRBJ2-2
CASLTEAVGYTF,TGCGCCAGCCTGACTGAGGCGGTTGGCTACACCTTC,NA,NA,TRBV10-2,TRBJ1-2